This T cell receptor (beta chain) comes out of a study of blood T cell repertoires in COVID-19. The overall study: Samples of COVID-19 (acute and convalescent) were obtained from the United States, Italy and Spain. Sources were T cells, B-cell-depleted T cells, or PBMCs; the material itself was cDNA or gDNA.

Authors' methods: Cell counts per sample came from amplifying reference gene primers. Method: immunoSEQ multiplex PCR; TCRdb's copy keeps in-frame clones and lacks some. D and trimming were read from the DNA, whereas the V and J calls and clone size are those reported in that table. The data contain 150,000 to 160,000 clones, around 85% of them singletons. The CDR3 consists of 18 residues. Per the germline V gene, CDR1 is SGHDN and CDR2 is FVKESK. Trimming cost V 1 base and J 3 bases; bases outside gene matches: 11. Sequencing was performed on peripheral blood. The chain employs TRBV14 and TRBJ1-1; TRBD1 aligns across 10 bases. The TCR comes from a woman in her sixties or seventies with acute or convalescent COVID-19. The CDR3 sequence is CASSQAKWTGGKYTEAFF. CDR3 bases: TGTGCCAGCAGCCAAGCGAAATGGACAGGGGGAAAGTACACTGAAGCTTTCTTT.